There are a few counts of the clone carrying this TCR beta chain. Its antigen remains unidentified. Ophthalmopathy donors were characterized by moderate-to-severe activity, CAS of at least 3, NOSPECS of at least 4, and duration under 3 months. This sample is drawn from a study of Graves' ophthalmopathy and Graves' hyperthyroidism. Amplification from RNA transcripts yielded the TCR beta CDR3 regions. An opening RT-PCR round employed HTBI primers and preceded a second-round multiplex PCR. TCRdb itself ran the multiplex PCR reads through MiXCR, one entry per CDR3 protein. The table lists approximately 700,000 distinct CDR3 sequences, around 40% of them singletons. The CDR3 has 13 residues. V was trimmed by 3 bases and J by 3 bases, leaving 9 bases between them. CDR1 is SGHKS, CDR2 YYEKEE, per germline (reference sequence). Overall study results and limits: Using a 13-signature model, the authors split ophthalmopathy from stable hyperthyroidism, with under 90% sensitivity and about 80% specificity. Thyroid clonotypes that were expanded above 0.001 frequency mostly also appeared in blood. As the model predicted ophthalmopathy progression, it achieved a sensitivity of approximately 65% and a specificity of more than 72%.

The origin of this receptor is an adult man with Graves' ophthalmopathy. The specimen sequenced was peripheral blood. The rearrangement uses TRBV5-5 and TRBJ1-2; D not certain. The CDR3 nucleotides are TGTGCCAGCAGCTCGGCGCCTGACTATGGCTACACCTTC. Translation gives CASSSAPDYGYTF.